A selection of T cell receptor beta chains follows, all from one sample in a study of cytomegalovirus exposure and HLA in healthy donors. The table came from immunoSEQ multiplex PCR; TCRdb's copy has only in-frame clones and leaves some out. The table has 150,000 to 200,000 clones, around 68% seen once. Sequencing was performed on PBMCs. The origin of the receptors is a man aged 45-65 years in good health and CMV-seronegative. The CDR3 runs from the conserved cysteine through the conserved F or W. Fields, in order: CDR3 length, J gene, clone size, V gene, D gene, CDR3 protein, CDR3 DNA. A D gene is named only where the DNA matches it firmly. A clone size is listed for some rows: how often the clone was seen (once, few, many), or a class if it is expanded.

length: 18; J: TRBJ2-7; size: -; V: TRBV5-1; D: TRBD2; CDR3: CASSLVSSGGPSSYEQYF; DNA: TGCGCCAGCAGCTTGGTTTCTAGCGGGGGCCCTAGCTCCTACGAGCAGTACTTC
length: 13; J: TRBJ2-7; size: -; V: TRBV18; D: -; CDR3: CASSPVSIHEQYF; DNA: TGTGCCAGCTCACCCGTCAGTATCCACGAGCAGTACTTC
length: 18; J: TRBJ2-6; size: few; V: TRBV11-2; D: TRBD1; CDR3: CASSLYRGLTSGANVLTF; DNA: TGTGCCAGCAGCCTATACAGGGGGTTGACCTCTGGGGCCAACGTCCTGACTTTC
length: 15; J: TRBJ2-1; size: -; V: TRBV25-1; D: TRBD1; CDR3: CASSESGGSYNEQFF; DNA: TGTGCCAGCAGTGAATCAGGGGGATCCTACAATGAGCAGTTCTTC
length: 16; J: TRBJ2-1; size: few; V: TRBV25-1; D: TRBD2; CDR3: CASSRGGGASYNEQFF; DNA: TGTGCCAGCAGTCGAGGCGGGGGGGCCTCCTACAATGAGCAGTTCTTC
length: 13; J: TRBJ2-5; size: few; V: TRBV6-6; D: TRBD1; CDR3: CASSGTGRETQYF; DNA: TGTGCCAGCTCCGGGACAGGGAGAGAGACCCAGTACTTC
length: 16; J: TRBJ1-5; size: -; V: TRBV4-2; D: TRBD1; CDR3: CASSHLKGASNQPQHF; DNA: TGTGCCAGCAGCCACTTAAAGGGGGCTAGCAATCAGCCCCAGCATTTT
length: 17; J: TRBJ1-6; size: -; V: TRBV7-9; D: -; CDR3: CASSLDLGRLVGSPLHF; DNA: TGTGCCAGCAGCTTAGACCTGGGGCGTTTGGTCGGGTCACCCCTCCACTTT
length: 16; J: TRBJ2-5; size: -; V: TRBV5-1; D: TRBD2; CDR3: CASSPRTSGGEETQYF; DNA: TGCGCCAGCAGCCCACGGACTAGCGGGGGCGAGGAGACCCAGTACTTC
length: 12; J: TRBJ1-1; size: -; V: TRBV19; D: -; CDR3: CASTRKNTEAFF; DNA: TGTGCCTCGACCAGGAAGAACACTGAAGCTTTCTTT
length: 15; J: TRBJ2-6; size: -; V: TRBV6-4; D: -; CDR3: CASSAEGSGANVLTF; DNA: TGTGCCAGCAGTGCTGAGGGCTCTGGGGCCAACGTCCTGACTTTC
length: 16; J: TRBJ1-6; size: -; V: TRBV4-1; D: -; CDR3: CASSLTSGRGVSPLHF; DNA: TGCGCCAGCAGCCTAACTTCGGGCAGGGGTGTTTCACCCCTCCACTTT
length: 19; J: TRBJ1-2; size: -; V: TRBV5-1; D: TRBD1; CDR3: CASSLGDGQGALRPYGYTF; DNA: TGCGCCAGCAGCTTGGGCGACGGACAGGGGGCCCTGAGGCCCTATGGCTACACCTTC
length: 15; J: TRBJ1-1; size: -; V: TRBV2; D: TRBD1; CDR3: CASSETQGAGTEAFF; DNA: TGTGCCAGCAGTGAAACACAGGGGGCGGGTACTGAAGCTTTCTTT
length: 16; J: TRBJ2-4; size: -; V: TRBV18; D: -; CDR3: CASSPVESAAKNIQYF; DNA: TGTGCCAGCTCACCCGTGGAGTCGGCGGCCAAAAACATTCAGTACTTC
length: 17; J: TRBJ1-1; size: -; V: TRBV7-8; D: TRBD1; CDR3: CASSLSSQGALNTEAFF; DNA: TGTGCCAGCAGCTTAAGTAGCCAGGGGGCGCTCAACACTGAAGCTTTCTTT
length: 15; J: TRBJ1-1; size: -; V: TRBV2; D: -; CDR3: CASGKEAGRGTEAFF; DNA: TGTGCCAGCGGCAAAGAGGCAGGGCGGGGGACTGAAGCTTTCTTT
length: 13; J: TRBJ2-7; size: few; V: TRBV29-1; D: -; CDR3: CSVGATDSYEQYF; DNA: TGCAGCGTTGGCGCGACAGACTCCTACGAGCAGTACTTC
length: 16; J: TRBJ2-7; size: -; V: TRBV9; D: TRBD2; CDR3: CASSVDARAGGYEQYF; DNA: TGTGCCAGCAGCGTAGATGCCAGGGCGGGGGGCTACGAGCAGTACTTC
length: 13; J: TRBJ1-2; size: few; V: TRBV27; D: TRBD1; CDR3: CASSSTGNYGYTF; DNA: TGTGCCAGCAGTTCGACAGGGAACTATGGCTACACCTTC
length: 16; J: TRBJ1-1; size: few; V: TRBV5-1; D: TRBD1; CDR3: CASSLGQGTMNTEAFF; DNA: TGCGCCAGCAGCTTGGGACAGGGAACTATGAACACTGAAGCTTTCTTT
length: 13; J: TRBJ1-1; size: -; V: TRBV18; D: -; CDR3: CASSRGENTEAFF; DNA: TGTGCCAGCTCACGCGGGGAGAACACTGAAGCTTTCTTT
length: 16; J: TRBJ2-7; size: -; V: TRBV6-6; D: TRBD1; CDR3: CASSGLGRGRNYEQYF; DNA: TGTGCCAGCTCAGGACTTGGAAGGGGGCGCAACTACGAGCAGTACTTC
length: 14; J: TRBJ2-1; size: -; V: TRBV27; D: -; CDR3: CASIHTTGYNEQFF; DNA: TGTGCCAGCATACATACGACAGGATACAATGAGCAGTTCTTC
length: 17; J: TRBJ2-7; size: -; V: TRBV4-1; D: -; CDR3: CASSHKAKDSLSYEQYF; DNA: TGCGCCAGCAGCCACAAAGCGAAGGACAGCCTATCCTACGAGCAGTACTTC
length: 13; J: TRBJ1-1; size: once; V: TRBV5-8; D: -; CDR3: CASSLQGRYEAFF; DNA: TGTGCCAGCAGCTTGCAGGGCCGATATGAAGCTTTCTTT
length: 14; J: TRBJ2-5; size: few; V: TRBV13; D: -; CDR3: CASSLAYPGETQYF; DNA: TGTGCCAGCAGCTTAGCCTACCCCGGGGAGACCCAGTACTTC
length: 15; J: TRBJ1-5; size: few; V: TRBV9; D: TRBD1; CDR3: CASSVGGGGNQPQHF; DNA: TGTGCCAGCAGCGTTGGAGGGGGCGGAAATCAGCCCCAGCATTTT
length: 15; J: TRBJ1-1; size: -; V: TRBV19; D: -; CDR3: CASTLSWGRGAEAFF; DNA: TGTGCCAGTACCCTTTCCTGGGGGCGCGGCGCTGAAGCTTTCTTT
length: 13; J: TRBJ2-1; size: -; V: TRBV19; D: -; CDR3: CASSPWGVNEQFF; DNA: TGTGCCAGTAGTCCCTGGGGGGTCAATGAGCAGTTCTTC
length: 19; J: TRBJ2-2; size: -; V: TRBV28; D: TRBD2; CDR3: CASSLPHLLAGVNTGELFF; DNA: TGTGCCAGCAGTTTACCTCACCTTTTAGCGGGGGTGAACACCGGGGAGCTGTTTTTT
length: 15; J: TRBJ1-6; size: -; V: TRBV19; D: TRBD1; CDR3: CASSSTGPGGSPLHF; DNA: TGTGCCAGTAGTTCGACAGGGCCGGGTGGTTCGCCCCTCCACTTT
length: 13; J: TRBJ1-1; size: -; V: TRBV6-1; D: -; CDR3: CASSEGQVTEAFF; DNA: TGTGCCAGCAGTGAAGGGCAGGTGACTGAAGCTTTCTTT
length: 16; J: TRBJ1-3; size: -; V: TRBV7-2; D: -; CDR3: CASSLTYQGPGNTIYF; DNA: TGTGCCAGCAGCTTAACCTATCAGGGCCCTGGAAACACCATATATTTT
length: 15; J: TRBJ1-3; size: -; V: TRBV6-1; D: TRBD1; CDR3: CASLTGANSGNTIYF; DNA: TGTGCCAGCCTCACAGGGGCCAACTCTGGAAACACCATATATTTT
length: 13; J: TRBJ2-2; size: -; V: TRBV7-6; D: -; CDR3: CASSFALTGELFF; DNA: TGTGCCAGCAGCTTTGCACTCACCGGGGAGCTGTTTTTT
length: 14; J: TRBJ2-5; size: -; V: TRBV2; D: -; CDR3: CASRPPGAKGTQYF; DNA: TGTGCCAGCAGGCCACCGGGAGCGAAGGGGACCCAGTACTTC
length: 15; J: TRBJ1-1; size: few; V: TRBV28; D: -; CDR3: CASSPSRQANTEAFF; DNA: TGTGCCAGCAGTCCCTCCCGACAGGCGAACACTGAAGCTTTCTTT
length: 18; J: TRBJ2-5; size: -; V: TRBV27; D: TRBD2; CDR3: CASRGLAGGPVLFETQYF; DNA: TGTGCCAGCAGAGGACTAGCGGGGGGTCCCGTTCTTTTTGAGACCCAGTACTTC
length: 14; J: TRBJ2-2; size: -; V: TRBV6-5; D: -; CDR3: CASSYTAGTGELFF; DNA: TGTGCCAGCAGTTACACTGCCGGCACCGGGGAGCTGTTTTTT
length: 15; J: TRBJ1-2; size: -; V: TRBV27; D: -; CDR3: CASSFSPRGSYGYTF; DNA: TGTGCCAGCAGTTTCTCCCCCAGGGGTTCCTATGGCTACACCTTC
length: 14; J: TRBJ2-1; size: -; V: TRBV2; D: -; CDR3: CASTAGELDNEQFF; DNA: TGTGCCAGCACTGCAGGGGAGTTAGACAATGAGCAGTTCTTC
length: 15; J: TRBJ1-6; size: -; V: TRBV14; D: TRBD1; CDR3: CASSQGQTSNSPLHF; DNA: TGTGCCAGCAGCCAGGGACAGACTTCCAATTCACCCCTCCACTTT
length: 15; J: TRBJ2-1; size: -; V: TRBV6-6; D: TRBD1; CDR3: CASSSGTGGWNEQFF; DNA: TGTGCCAGCAGCTCCGGGACAGGAGGATGGAATGAGCAGTTCTTC
length: 15; J: TRBJ2-5; size: -; V: TRBV4-2; D: TRBD2; CDR3: CASSLSGGAGETQYF; DNA: TGTGCCAGCAGCCTGAGCGGGGGGGCCGGCGAGACCCAGTACTTC
length: 16; J: TRBJ2-1; size: -; V: TRBV27; D: TRBD2; CDR3: CASSFHGLAGGNEQFF; DNA: TGTGCCAGCAGTTTCCATGGACTAGCGGGGGGTAATGAGCAGTTCTTC
length: 15; J: TRBJ1-1; size: -; V: TRBV27; D: -; CDR3: CASSPSDILNTEAFF; DNA: TGTGCCAGCAGCCCCTCGGACATTCTGAACACTGAAGCTTTCTTT
length: 15; J: TRBJ2-5; size: once; V: TRBV9; D: TRBD2; CDR3: CASSVNSGAGETQYF; DNA: TGTGCCAGCAGCGTCAATAGCGGGGCCGGGGAGACCCAGTACTTC
length: 13; J: TRBJ1-1; size: -; V: TRBV7-7; D: -; CDR3: CASSLDITGRAFF; DNA: TGTGCTAGCAGCTTAGATATAACGGGTCGAGCTTTCTTT
length: 16; J: TRBJ1-4; size: -; V: TRBV19; D: TRBD1; CDR3: CASSATGGRTNEKLFF; DNA: TGTGCCAGTAGTGCCACAGGGGGTAGGACTAATGAAAAACTGTTTTTT
length: 15; J: TRBJ2-1; size: -; V: TRBV6-4; D: -; CDR3: CASSSRPSTSDEQFF; DNA: TGTGCCAGCTCCTCCAGGCCTAGCACCTCGGATGAGCAGTTCTTC
length: 14; J: TRBJ1-3; size: few; V: TRBV6-1; D: -; CDR3: CASRVHSSGNTIYF; DNA: TGTGCCAGCAGGGTTCACAGCTCTGGAAACACCATATATTTT
length: 15; J: TRBJ2-7; size: few; V: TRBV6-1; D: TRBD1; CDR3: CASSERDRAHYEQYF; DNA: TGTGCCAGCAGTGAAAGGGACAGGGCCCACTACGAGCAGTACTTC
length: 15; J: TRBJ1-1; size: few; V: TRBV28; D: -; CDR3: CASSPTEGYNTEAFF; DNA: TGTGCCAGCAGCCCCACGGAGGGGTACAACACTGAAGCTTTCTTT
length: 12; J: TRBJ2-1; size: -; V: TRBV29-1; D: -; CDR3: CSVDYTYNEQFF; DNA: TGCAGCGTTGACTATACCTACAATGAGCAGTTCTTC
length: 14; J: TRBJ1-4; size: -; V: TRBV6-6; D: -; CDR3: CASMRQGGHEKLFF; DNA: TGTGCCAGCATGCGCCAGGGTGGGCATGAAAAACTGTTTTTT
length: 15; J: TRBJ1-3; size: -; V: TRBV28; D: -; CDR3: CASSSPWRAGNTIYF; DNA: TGTGCCAGCAGTTCCCCCTGGAGGGCTGGAAACACCATATATTTT
length: 14; J: TRBJ2-7; size: -; V: TRBV4-1; D: TRBD1; CDR3: CASSPRQGTYEQYF; DNA: TGCGCCAGCAGCCCTCGACAGGGAACCTACGAGCAGTACTTC